This is a list of T cell receptor beta chains from one sample in a study of OX40 agonist ivuxolimab in advanced cancers. TCRdb's copy holds only in-frame clones and misses some; the assay was immunoSEQ multiplex PCR. The table has about 88,000 clones, about 83% seen once; the top ten hold around 1.5%. This specimen was CD4+ or CD8+ T cells sorted from blood, taken in a trial of the OX40 agonist ivuxolimab. The origin of the receptors is an adult with an advanced solid tumor such as melanoma, head and neck, liver or kidney cancer. Each CDR3 is given with its conserved first and last residue. A D gene is named only where the DNA matches it firmly. Not all rows give a size; the values are once, few, many and, for expanded clones, a class.

J | size | D | V | DNA | CDR3
TRBJ1-4 | - | - | TRBV2 | TGTGCCAGCAGTGTACGTGGGCAGGGAGGTGAAAAACTGTTTTTT | CASSVRGQGGEKLFF
TRBJ2-6 | - | TRBD2 | TRBV5-4 | TGTGCCAGCAGCGCCCGGGGGGGGTCCGTCCTGACTTTC | CASSARGGSVLTF
TRBJ1-2 | - | TRBD1 | TRBV30 | TGTGCCTGGAGAACCGGACAGGAGTATGGCTACACCTTC | CAWRTGQEYGYTF
TRBJ2-1 | - | - | TRBV15 | TGTGCCACCAGCAGAGGAACAGAGGGAAATGAGCAGTTCTTC | CATSRGTEGNEQFF
TRBJ2-7 | once | TRBD2 | TRBV6-1 | TGTGCCAGCAGTGAAGCCCCTAGCGGGGGGAGGTACGAGCAGTACTTC | CASSEAPSGGRYEQYF
TRBJ2-7 | once | - | TRBV4-3 | TGCGCCAGCAGCCAAGAGAGACACCCTCCCTACGAGCAGTACTTC | CASSQERHPPYEQYF
TRBJ2-2 | - | - | TRBV6-5 | TGTGCCAGCAGTCCCCATAGCGGGGAGCTGTTTTTT | CASSPHSGELFF
TRBJ1-1 | - | - | TRBV6-5 | TGTGCCAGCAGTTACGACCCGAACACTGAAGCTTTCTTT | CASSYDPNTEAFF
TRBJ2-7 | - | - | TRBV28 | TGTGCCAGCAGGACTCCCCTTGGGGGCCCTAGCTCCTACGAGCAGTACTTC | CASRTPLGGPSSYEQYF
TRBJ2-1 | once | - | TRBV13 | TGTGCCAGCAGCTTAGGCGCAGGGCTAACTGAAGTGCAGTTCTTC | CASSLGAGLTEVQFF
TRBJ1-2 | - | TRBD1 | TRBV2 | TGTGCCAGCAGGGCGGGACAGAACTATGGCTACACCTTC | CASRAGQNYGYTF
TRBJ1-2 | - | TRBD1 | TRBV27 | TGTGCCAGCAGCCCATCGGGACAGAACTATGGCTACACCTTC | CASSPSGQNYGYTF
TRBJ2-7 | - | - | TRBV7-2 | TGTGCCAGCAGCCAGAGGGTGGGCGACGAGCAGTACTTC | CASSQRVGDEQYF
TRBJ2-5 | - | TRBD1 | TRBV19 | TGTGCCAGTAGTGAACAGGGGGCCCGGACCCAGTACTTC | CASSEQGARTQYF
TRBJ2-3 | - | TRBD1 | TRBV30 | TGTGCCTGGAGTAGACAGGGCTGGGGAGATACGCAGTATTTT | CAWSRQGWGDTQYF
TRBJ2-3 | few | - | TRBV5-1 | TGCGCCAGCAGCTTAACCCACCTCACAGATACGCAGTATTTT | CASSLTHLTDTQYF
TRBJ1-1 | - | - | TRBV12-1 | TGTGCCAGCCCGAACACTGAAGCTTTCTTT | CASPNTEAFF